This note documents a single TCR beta chain sequence. The antigen remains undetermined. The data derive from a study of cytomegalovirus exposure and HLA in healthy donors. The study's findings and limits: Most TCR sequences were seen very rarely across donors, but some public TCRs occurred in many.

CDR3 size: 16 residues. The V and J ends lost 4 bases and 1 base, in that order; junction bases with no gene match: 5. Germline values: CDR1 SGHRS, CDR2 YFSETQ. PCR was performed using 60 Vbeta and 13 Jbeta primers. Using immunoSEQ multiplex PCR, the repertoire was profiled, and TCRdb retains in-frame clones only, with some absent. The table includes about 250,000 clones, about 66% detected once. Sequenced input: PBMCs. V gene TRBV5-1 combines with J gene TRBJ2-3; TRBD2 agrees at 11 bases. The clonotype originates from a female donor in good health and CMV-seronegative. The CDR3 is CASSPEGLAGTDTQYF. DNA for the CDR3: TGCGCCAGCAGCCCGGAGGGACTAGCGGGCACAGATACGCAGTATTTT.